What follows describes a single T cell receptor (beta chain). The CDR3 has 16 amino acids. The germline CDR1 and CDR2 sequences are SGHNT and YYREEE (reference sequence). V shed 0 bases and J 7 bases; nucleotides not matched to a gene: 5. These data originate in a study of T cell changes during pregnancy in multiple sclerosis. This table comes from immunoSEQ multiplex PCR, and its TCRdb copy is limited to in-frame clones, with some not included. The table shows 40,000 to 60,000 clones, with 85% to 95% occurring only once. The TCR originated in a female donor with multiple sclerosis, enrolled in a pregnancy study. Sequences were derived from CD4+ T cells from peripheral blood mononuclear cells, sampled in the third trimester of pregnancy. The chain combines TRBV5-4 with TRBJ2-1, with 12 bases fitting TRBD2. CDR3 DNA: TGTGCCAGCAGCTTGGTAAGGACTAGCGGGATTAATGAGCAGTTCTTC. As protein: CASSLVRTSGINEQFF. The full variable domain, completed using reference TRBV5-4 and TRBJ2-1, is ETGVTQSPTHLIKTRGQQVTLRCSSQSGHNTVSWYQQALGQGPQFIFQYYREEENGRGNFPPRFSGLQFPNYSSELNVNALELDDSALYLCASSLVRTSGINEQFFGPGTRLTVL.